The 20 T cell receptor beta chains below come from one sample, sequenced in a study of T cell responses to AZD1222 COVID-19 vaccine. Profiling relied on immunoSEQ multiplex PCR, and the TCRdb table lists in-frame clones only, not all of them. This table holds 150,000 to 200,000 clones, about 90% found once. Sequenced here: peripheral blood, sampled 28 days after the second AZD1222 dose. The source of these receptors is an adult who received the AZD1222 COVID-19 vaccine.

The count of this clone is one. V is TRBV28 and J is TRBJ2-1, with TRBD2 matching over 9 bases. Germline values: CDR1 MDHEN, CDR2 SYDVKM. The CDR3 loop spans 14 amino acids. V lost 8 bases and J lost 2; bases outside the gene matches: 4. The CDR3: CASRTSEPYNEQFF. The CDR3 DNA sequence: TGTGCCAGCCGGACTAGCGAACCCTACAATGAGCAGTTCTTC.

This clone has just one count. V gene TRBV10-3 combines with J gene TRBJ1-5, with a tentative D call TRBD1 (5 bases). The CDR3 spans 16 residues. The germline gives CDR1 ENHRY, CDR2 SYGVKD. The V end lost 5 bases, the J end lost 2 bases, and 16 bases lay between the germline ends. CDR3 amino acids: CAISRDGPGGNQPQHF. For the CDR3, the DNA is TGTGCCATCAGTCGGGACGGCCCCGGGGGCAATCAGCCCCAGCATTTT.

This chain links TRBV28 with TRBJ1-2; D may be TRBD1 (6 bases). V was clipped by 6 bases and J by 6 bases, with 20 bases between them. The CDR3 is 15 residues long. Germline CDR1 and CDR2: MDHEN and SYDVKM. The CDR3 is CASSPNWGGENGYTF. CDR3 DNA sequence: TGTGCCAGCAGCCCAAACTGGGGGGGCGAGAATGGCTACACCTTC.

The chain joins TRBV12-5 to TRBJ2-2; D is tentatively TRBD1 or TRBD2 (5 bases each). CDR1 LGHNT and CDR2 FRNRAP come from the germline V gene. The CDR3 consists of 12 residues. The V end lost 6 bases, the J end lost 6 bases, and 8 bases lay between the germline ends. CDR3 sequence: CASGLGAGELFF. CDR3 coding DNA: TGTGCTAGTGGCCTGGGGGCCGGGGAGCTGTTTTTT. Full variable domain (rest looked up from reference TRBV12-5 and TRBJ2-2): DARVTQTPRHKVTEMGQEVTMRCQPILGHNTVFWYRQTMMQGLELLAYFRNRAPLDDSGMPKDRFSAEMPDATLATLKIQPSEPRDSAVYFCASGLGAGELFFGEGSRLTVL.

This clone appeared once. This rearrangement joins TRBV14 to TRBJ1-1, with D unresolved. The CDR3 contains 13 residues. With 3 bases removed from V and 4 bases from J, the gap between germline ends came to 9 bases. CDR1 and CDR2 (germline): SGHDN, FVKESK. The CDR3 protein is CASSHTWVTEAFF. The CDR3 nucleotides read TGTGCCAGCAGCCATACATGGGTCACTGAAGCTTTCTTT.

The gene calls are TRBV28 and TRBJ1-1; perhaps TRBD1 as D (6 bases). Per germline, CDR1 MDHEN and CDR2 SYDVKM. V lost 10 bases to trimming and J lost 4 bases, with 19 bases between them. The CDR3 contains 14 residues. The CDR3 sequence: CATSLAGAGTEAFF. As DNA, the CDR3 is TGTGCCACCTCTCTAGCAGGGGCGGGCACTGAAGCTTTCTTT.

As to this clone: The sample holds other DNA sequences that translate to the same CDR3. This CDR3 is CSGSRAYEQYF. The CDR3 nucleotides read TGCAGTGGGTCCAGGGCATACGAGCAGTACTTC. The J gene is TRBJ2-7, the V gene TRBV20-1; D perhaps matches TRBD1 (5 bases). There are 11 residues in the CDR3. Germline loops: CDR1 DFQATT, CDR2 SNEGSKA (reference sequence). The V gene lost 7 bases and the J gene lost 4 bases, with 11 bases spanning the gap.

V and J are TRBV18 and TRBJ1-5; D gene ambiguous. The CDR3 covers 13 residues. Germline V gene data show CDR1 as KGHSH and CDR2 as LQKENI. V was trimmed by 2 bases and J by 6 bases, leaving 8 bases between them. In DNA, the CDR3 is TGTGCCAGCTCACCAGACCGAGCTCAGCCCCAGCATTTT. As protein: CASSPDRAQPQHF. The full variable domain, completed using reference TRBV18 and TRBJ1-5, is NAGVMQNPRHLVRRRGQEARLRCSPMKGHSHVYWYRQLPEEGLKFMVYLQKENIIDESGMPKERFSAEFPKEGPSILRIQQVVRGDSAAYFCASSPDRAQPQHFGDGTRLSIL.

The sample holds one count of this clone. The rearrangement links TRBV11-1 to TRBJ2-7; 7 bases line up with TRBD1. Germline trimming cut 2 bases from V and 8 bases from J; bases unmatched to any gene: 6. Germline CDR1 SGHAT, CDR2 FQDESV (reference sequence). CDR3 length: 13 residues. The CDR3 DNA follows: TGTGCCAGCAGCTTACGGAACAGGGGACAGCAGTACTTC. Amino acids: CASSLRNRGQQYF.

This chain uses TRBV7-9 with TRBJ1-6, with 10 positions matching TRBD1. The CDR3 spans 11 residues. V trimming: 5 bases; J trimming: 19 bases; junction bases outside the gene matches: 5. Per germline, CDR1 SEHNR and CDR2 FQNEAQ (reference sequence). The CDR3 nucleotides are TGTGCCAGCAGCCGAGACAGGGGGCTTCACTTT. Amino acids: CASSRDRGLHF.

The gene calls are TRBV27 and TRBJ1-2, with 9 nucleotides matching TRBD1. There are 15 residues in the CDR3. V lost 5 bases to trimming and J lost 8 bases; unmatched junction nucleotides: 12. Per germline, CDR1 MNHEY and CDR2 SMNVEV (reference sequence). CDR3 sequence: CASSPGQGRSTGYTF. Here the CDR3 DNA reads TGTGCCAGCAGTCCCGGACAGGGGAGGTCTACCGGCTACACCTTC.

The chain uses TRBV19 and TRBJ2-7; 8 nucleotides match TRBD1. CDR1 is LNHDA, CDR2 SQIVND, per germline (reference sequence). The CDR3 extends over 14 amino acids. With V trimmed by 5 bases and J by 1 base, 4 bases remained unmatched. DNA for the CDR3: TGTGCCAGTAGTTTCGGGACAGGTTCCTACGAGCAGTACTTC. Protein product: CASSFGTGSYEQYF.

The count of this clone is one. The chain uses TRBV7-2 and TRBJ2-3, with 11 positions matching TRBD1. CDR1 SGHTA and CDR2 FQGNSA come from the germline V gene. V lost 1 base to trimming and J lost 6 bases; unmatched junction nucleotides: 6. The CDR3 totals 16 residues. In DNA form, the CDR3 reads TGTGCCAGCAGCTTAGTCCTCGGGACAGGGGGTGATACGCAGTATTTT. It codes for CASSLVLGTGGDTQYF.

J is TRBJ1-6 and V is TRBV11-2, with D unresolved. CDR1 is SGHAT and CDR2 is FQNNGV in the germline V gene. V dropped 3 bases and J dropped 5 bases, with 11 bases sitting between them. CDR3 length: 15 residues. The chain's CDR3 is CASSLGAANNSPLHF. For the CDR3, the DNA is TGTGCCAGCAGCTTGGGAGCGGCAAATAATTCACCCCTCCACTTT.

The chain is built from TRBV14 and TRBJ1-2; D is uncertain. This CDR3 spans 14 amino acids. The V end was cut by 1 base, the J end by 8 bases, with 14 bases between. Germline V gives CDR1 SGHDN, CDR2 FVKESK. The CDR3: CASSQVSLEYGYTF. CDR3 sequence (DNA): TGTGCCAGCAGCCAAGTAAGTCTAGAGTACGGCTACACCTTC.

The chain employs TRBV10-2 and TRBJ2-7; D is perhaps TRBD1 or TRBD2 (6 bases each). The germline CDR1 and CDR2 sequences are WSHSY and SAAADI. This CDR3 has 12 residues. V shed 10 bases and J shed 6 bases, with 16 bases lying between them. In DNA, the CDR3 is TGCGCCACGCGGGACACTTTTCTCGAGCAGTACTTC. This translates into CATRDTFLEQYF.

The chain couples TRBV24-1 to TRBJ1-2; TRBD1 aligns across 8 bases. Trimming took 6 bases from V and 3 from J; bases not matched to a gene: 11. The CDR3 is 16 amino acids. Germline CDR1 and CDR2: KGHDR and SFDVKD. The CDR3 nucleotides read TGTGCCACCAGTTCCGGACAGGGCCTGGGTGACTATGGCTACACCTTC. It yields the protein CATSSGQGLGDYGYTF.

The chain joins TRBV28 to TRBJ2-2; D possibly matches TRBD1 or TRBD2 (5 bases each). Germline CDR1 and CDR2: MDHEN and SYDVKM. The CDR3 spans 15 residues. V lost 5 bases to trimming and J lost 7 bases, with 17 bases between them. Here the CDR3 DNA reads TGTGCCAGCAGTCCCGGTGGGGGTCAGGTCGGGGAGCTGTTTTTT. This gives the protein CASSPGGGQVGELFF.

This sequence joins TRBV7-8 and TRBJ2-5; D might be TRBD1 or TRBD2, each matching 5 bases. The CDR3 is 13 residues long. The V and J ends lost 5 bases and 3 bases respectively, with 10 bases between them. Germline CDR1 is SGHVS and CDR2 is FQNEAQ. CDR3 in DNA: TGTGCCAGCAGCGGGACGGTAGAAGAGACCCAGTACTTC. Protein sequence: CASSGTVEETQYF. The whole variable domain, remainder taken from reference TRBV7-8 and TRBJ2-5, is GAGVSQSPRYKVAKRGQDVALRCDPISGHVSLFWYQQALGQGPEFLTYFQNEAQLDKSGLPSDRFFAERPEGSVSTLKIQRTQQEDSAVYLCASSGTVEETQYFGPGTRLLVL.

V gene TRBV3-1 (or the pseudogene TRBV3-2) combines with J gene TRBJ2-3, with 10 bases matching TRBD1. The germline V gene has CDR1 LGHDT and CDR2 YNNKEL (reference sequence). J gave up 8 bases and V 3 bases, and 8 bases lay outside the gene matches. The CDR3 is 15 residues long. CDR3 in amino acids: CASSQRTGGRGTQYF. In nucleotides, the CDR3 is TGTGCCAGCAGCCAGCGGACAGGGGGAAGGGGTACGCAGTATTTT.